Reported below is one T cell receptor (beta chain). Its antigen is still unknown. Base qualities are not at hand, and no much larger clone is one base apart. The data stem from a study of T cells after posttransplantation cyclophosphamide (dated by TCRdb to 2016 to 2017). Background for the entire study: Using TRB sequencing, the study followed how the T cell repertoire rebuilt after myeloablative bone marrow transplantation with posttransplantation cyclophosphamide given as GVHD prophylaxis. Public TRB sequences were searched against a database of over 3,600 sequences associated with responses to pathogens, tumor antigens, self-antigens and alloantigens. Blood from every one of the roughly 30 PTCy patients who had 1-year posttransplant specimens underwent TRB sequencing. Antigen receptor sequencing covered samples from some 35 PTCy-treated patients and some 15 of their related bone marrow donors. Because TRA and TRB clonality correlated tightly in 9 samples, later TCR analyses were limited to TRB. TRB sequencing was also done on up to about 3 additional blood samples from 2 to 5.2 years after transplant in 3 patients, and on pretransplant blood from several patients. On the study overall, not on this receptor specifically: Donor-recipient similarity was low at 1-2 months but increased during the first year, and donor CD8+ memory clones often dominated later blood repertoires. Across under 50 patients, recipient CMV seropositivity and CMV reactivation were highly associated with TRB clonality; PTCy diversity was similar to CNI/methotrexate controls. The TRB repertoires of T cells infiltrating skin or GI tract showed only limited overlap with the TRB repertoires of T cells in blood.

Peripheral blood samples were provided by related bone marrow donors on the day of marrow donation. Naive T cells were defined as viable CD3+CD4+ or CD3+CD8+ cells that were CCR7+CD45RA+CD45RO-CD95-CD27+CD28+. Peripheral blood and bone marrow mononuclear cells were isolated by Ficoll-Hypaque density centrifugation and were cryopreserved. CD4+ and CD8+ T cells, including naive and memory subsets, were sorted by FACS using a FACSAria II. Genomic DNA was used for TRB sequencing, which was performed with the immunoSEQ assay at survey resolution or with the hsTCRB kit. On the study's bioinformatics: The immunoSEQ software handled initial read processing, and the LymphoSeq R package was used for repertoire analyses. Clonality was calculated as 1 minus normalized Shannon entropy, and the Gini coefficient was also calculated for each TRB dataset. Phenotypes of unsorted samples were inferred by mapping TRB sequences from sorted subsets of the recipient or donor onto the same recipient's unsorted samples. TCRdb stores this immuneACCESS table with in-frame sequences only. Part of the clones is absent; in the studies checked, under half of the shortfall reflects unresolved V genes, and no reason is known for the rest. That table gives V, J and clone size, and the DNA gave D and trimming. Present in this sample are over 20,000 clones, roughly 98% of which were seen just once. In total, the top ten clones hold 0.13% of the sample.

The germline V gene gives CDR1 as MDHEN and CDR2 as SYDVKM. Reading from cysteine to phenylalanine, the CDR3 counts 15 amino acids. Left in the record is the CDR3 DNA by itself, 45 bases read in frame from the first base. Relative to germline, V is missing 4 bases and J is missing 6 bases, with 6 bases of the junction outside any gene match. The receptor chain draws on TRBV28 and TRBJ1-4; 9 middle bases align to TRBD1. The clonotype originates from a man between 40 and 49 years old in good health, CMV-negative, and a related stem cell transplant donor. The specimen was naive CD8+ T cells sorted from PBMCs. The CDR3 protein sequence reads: CASSSPRDRDEKLFF. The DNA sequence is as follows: TGTGCCAGCAGTTCCCCCCGGGACAGGGATGAAAAACTGTTTTTT.